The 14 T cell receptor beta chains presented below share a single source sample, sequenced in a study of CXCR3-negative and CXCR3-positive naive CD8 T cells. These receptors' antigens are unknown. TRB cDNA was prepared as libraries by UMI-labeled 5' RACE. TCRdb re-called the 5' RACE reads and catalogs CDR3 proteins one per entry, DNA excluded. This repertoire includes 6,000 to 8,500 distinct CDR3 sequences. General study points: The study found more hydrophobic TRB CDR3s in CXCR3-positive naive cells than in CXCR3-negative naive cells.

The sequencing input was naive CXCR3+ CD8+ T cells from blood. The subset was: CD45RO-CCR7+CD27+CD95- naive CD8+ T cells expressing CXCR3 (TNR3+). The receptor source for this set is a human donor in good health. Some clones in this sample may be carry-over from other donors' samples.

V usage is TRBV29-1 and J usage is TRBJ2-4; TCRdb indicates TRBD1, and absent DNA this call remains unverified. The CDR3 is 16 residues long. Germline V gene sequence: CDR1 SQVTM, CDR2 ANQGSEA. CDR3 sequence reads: CSVEAWQGQAKNIQYF.

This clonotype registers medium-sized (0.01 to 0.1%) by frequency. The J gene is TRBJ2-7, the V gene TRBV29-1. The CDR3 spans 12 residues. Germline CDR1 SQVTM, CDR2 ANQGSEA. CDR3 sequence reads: CSVEQSSYEQYF.

The CDR3 sequence: CASEAPPDTQYF. The rearrangement links TRBV6-5 to TRBJ2-3; without DNA, the TCRdb call of TRBD1 cannot be checked. Germline V gene data show CDR1 as MNHEY and CDR2 as SVGAGI. The CDR3 loop spans 12 amino acids.

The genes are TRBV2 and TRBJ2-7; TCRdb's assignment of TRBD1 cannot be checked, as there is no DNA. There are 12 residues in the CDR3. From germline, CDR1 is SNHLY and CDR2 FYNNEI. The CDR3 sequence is CASRVPRYEQYF.

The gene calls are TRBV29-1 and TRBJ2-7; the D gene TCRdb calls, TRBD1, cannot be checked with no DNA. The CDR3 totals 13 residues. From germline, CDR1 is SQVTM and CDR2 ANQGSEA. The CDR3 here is CSVGGTGSFEQYF.

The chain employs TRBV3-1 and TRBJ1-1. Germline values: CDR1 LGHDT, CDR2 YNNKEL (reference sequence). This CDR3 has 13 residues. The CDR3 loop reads CASSQGRYTEAFF.

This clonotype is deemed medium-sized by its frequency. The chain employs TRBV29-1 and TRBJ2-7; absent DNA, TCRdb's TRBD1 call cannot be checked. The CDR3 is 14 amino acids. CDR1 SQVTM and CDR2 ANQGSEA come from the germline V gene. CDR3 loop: CSVARTGSRGEQYF.

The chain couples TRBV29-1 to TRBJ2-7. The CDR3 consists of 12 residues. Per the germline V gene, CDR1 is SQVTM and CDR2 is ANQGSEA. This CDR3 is CSVVGGNYEQYF.

This CDR3 reads CASSLVSGWNTGELFF. The chain employs TRBV11-2 and TRBJ2-2. The CDR3 extends over 16 amino acids. The germline V gene encodes CDR1 SGHAT and CDR2 FQNNGV.

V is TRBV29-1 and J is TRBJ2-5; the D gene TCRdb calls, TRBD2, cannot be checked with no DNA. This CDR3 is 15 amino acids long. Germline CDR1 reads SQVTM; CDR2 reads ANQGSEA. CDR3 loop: CSAFAPAGVGETQYF.

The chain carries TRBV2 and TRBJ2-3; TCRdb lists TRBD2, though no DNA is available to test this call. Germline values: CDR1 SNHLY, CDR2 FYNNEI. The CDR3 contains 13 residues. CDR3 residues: CASTRDFTDTQYF.

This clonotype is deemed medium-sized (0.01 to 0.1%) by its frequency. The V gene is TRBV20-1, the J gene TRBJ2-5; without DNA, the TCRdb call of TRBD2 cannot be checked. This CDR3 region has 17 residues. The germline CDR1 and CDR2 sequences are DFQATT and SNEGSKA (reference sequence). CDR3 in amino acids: CSARGGTSFAYQETQYF.

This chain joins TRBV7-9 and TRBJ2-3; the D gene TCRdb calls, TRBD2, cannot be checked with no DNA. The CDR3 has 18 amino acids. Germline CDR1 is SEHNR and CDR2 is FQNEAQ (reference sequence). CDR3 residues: CASSLATSGRVGADTQYF.

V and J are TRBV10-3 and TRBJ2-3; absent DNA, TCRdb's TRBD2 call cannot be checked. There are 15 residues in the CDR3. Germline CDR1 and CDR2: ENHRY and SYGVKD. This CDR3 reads CAISLTSGSTDTQYF.